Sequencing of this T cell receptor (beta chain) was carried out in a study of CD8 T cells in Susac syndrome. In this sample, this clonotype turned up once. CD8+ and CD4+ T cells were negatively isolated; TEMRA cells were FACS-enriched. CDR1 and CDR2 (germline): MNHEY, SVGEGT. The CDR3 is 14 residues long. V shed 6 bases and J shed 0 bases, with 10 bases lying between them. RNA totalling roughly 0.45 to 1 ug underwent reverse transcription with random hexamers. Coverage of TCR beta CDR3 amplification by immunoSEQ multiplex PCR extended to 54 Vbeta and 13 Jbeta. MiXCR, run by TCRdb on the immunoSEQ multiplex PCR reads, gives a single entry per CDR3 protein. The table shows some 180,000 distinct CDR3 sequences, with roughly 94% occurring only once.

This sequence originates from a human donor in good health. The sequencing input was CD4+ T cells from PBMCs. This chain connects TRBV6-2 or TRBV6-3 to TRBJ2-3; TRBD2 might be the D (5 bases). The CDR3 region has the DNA TGTGCCAGCAGGGGCGACTACAGCACAGATACGCAGTATTTT. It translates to CASRGDYSTDTQYF.